This T cell receptor (beta chain) was recovered during a study of cytomegalovirus exposure and HLA in healthy donors. Study summary: The 120 validation repertoires, a later analysis reported, used the same platform as the approximately 670 repertoires from the first cohort.

Assay used: immunoSEQ multiplex PCR; TCRdb lists only in-frame clones, some missing. Here the sample spans 150,000 to 200,000 clones, roughly 77% being singletons. The trim removed 6 bases at V and 2 bases at J, leaving 5 bases unmatched. The CDR3 is 13 residues long. Germline V lookup: CDR1 SQVTM, CDR2 ANQGSEA. Study-wide points: Cytomegalovirus association was assigned to approximately 160 TCR beta chains.

As concerns this clone: Its target is not known.

The receptor was isolated from a woman younger than 45 in good health and CMV-seronegative. The source material was PBMCs. V and J are TRBV29-1 and TRBJ1-2, with TRBD1 matching over 8 bases. CDR3 in DNA: TGCAGCGTCGTCCAGGGGGCGAACTATGGCTACACCTTC. It encodes CSVVQGANYGYTF.